These 7 T cell receptor beta chains were sequenced from one sample in a study of memory CD4+ T cells and cytomegalovirus serostatus (dated by TCRdb to the late 2010s). Single viable CD3+CD4+CD8-CD45RO+ cells were sorted as memory CD4+ T cells on a FACSAria II. Library preparation used the immunoSEQ multiplex PCR assay. The clones in this table, taken by TCRdb from immuneACCESS, are in-frame only. Not every clone is retained; where verified, under half of the shortfall comes from an unresolved V gene, and the cause of the rest is unknown. Across this sample there are 80,000 to 100,000 clones, with roughly 80% seen only once. The top ten clonotypes cover 3.6% of the sample. Sequencing was done on a sample of memory CD4+ T cells from blood. These TCRs come from an adult in good health and CMV-seropositive.

The genes are TRBV6-1 and TRBJ2-7, with 9 positions matching TRBD2. Germline CDR1 is MNHNS and CDR2 is SASEGT. The CDR3 is 15 amino acids. V dropped 6 bases and J dropped 3; count of bases not matched to a gene: 9. This CDR3 is CASRGVAGDDYEQYF. CDR3 bases: TGTGCCAGCAGAGGAGTAGCGGGGGATGACTACGAGCAGTACTTC.

J is TRBJ2-7 and V is TRBV6-1; 7 positions match TRBD1. CDR3 length: 16 amino acids. Germline V gene lookup returns CDR1 MNHNS and CDR2 SASEGT. The J segment lost 1 base and the V segment lost 1 base, leaving 7 bases of the junction unmatched. In DNA form, the CDR3 reads TGTGCCAGCAGTGAAGAGGGGGCCAGAGAGTCCTACGAGCAGTACTTC. This sequence encodes CASSEEGARESYEQYF.

This clone turned up a few times. V is TRBV2 and J is TRBJ2-1; no reliable D call. CDR3 length: 12 residues. Trimming stripped 6 bases from V and 4 bases from J, with 7 bases between. Germline V CDR1 and CDR2: SNHLY, FYNNEI. The CDR3 region is CASRDPYNEQFF. For the CDR3, the DNA is TGTGCCAGCAGAGATCCATACAATGAGCAGTTCTTC.

The chain carries TRBV5-1 and TRBJ2-1; TRBD1 aligns across 9 bases. In germline, CDR1 is SGHRS, CDR2 YFSETQ. The CDR3 has 15 amino acids. With 5 bases clipped from V and 4 bases from J, the junction kept 7 bases outside the gene matches. In nucleotides, the CDR3 is TGCGCCAGCAGGGGGGGGACAGGGTCTTACAATGAGCAGTTCTTC. Protein: CASRGGTGSYNEQFF.

V gene TRBV5-1 combines with J gene TRBJ2-2; D is possibly TRBD1 (5 bases). Germline CDR1 is SGHRS and CDR2 is YFSETQ. This CDR3 has 15 residues. The V end was cut by 7 bases, the J end by 2 bases, with 15 bases between. The CDR3 bases are TGCGCCAGCTCGACAGAACTTTTAAACACCGGGGAGCTGTTTTTT. Translated, it gives CASSTELLNTGELFF.

Written as DNA, the CDR3 is TGTGCCAGCAGCAAACTGGACAGGGGGCTGGATCACTATGGCTACACCTTC. It specifies CASSKLDRGLDHYGYTF. The chain is built from TRBV9 and TRBJ1-2, with 11 bases that match TRBD1. Germline loops: CDR1 SGDLS, CDR2 YYNGEE. The J segment lost 3 bases and the V segment lost 4 bases, leaving 11 bases of the junction unmatched. The CDR3 contains 17 residues.

Comments on this clone: This CDR3 is also generated by other DNA sequences in the sample. V is TRBV18 and J is TRBJ1-1, with a tentative D call TRBD1 (6 bases). CDR1 and CDR2 from the germline V gene are KGHSH and LQKENI. CDR3 size: 13 residues. V lost 2 bases, J lost 4 bases, and 8 bases lay in between. The CDR3 DNA is TGTGCCAGCTCACCAGGGGGCCGCACTGAAGCTTTCTTT. Its protein is CASSPGGRTEAFF.